Sequencing of this T cell receptor (beta chain) was carried out in a study of T cell responses to AZD1222 COVID-19 vaccine. This CDR3 region has 12 residues. Per the germline V gene, CDR1 is MNHEY and CDR2 is SVGAGI. Trimming stripped 5 bases from V and 5 bases from J, with 9 bases between. Investigators merged groups given second doses at roughly 4 or roughly 12 weeks. Note on this clone: No antigen is known for it.

Study-level results: In all cases, repertoires were sampled only after the peak T cell response.

Clones were sequenced by immunoSEQ multiplex PCR, and TCRdb holds only the in-frame ones, with some missing. The profile covers roughly 270,000 clones, with 85% to 95% appearing a single time and around 0.58% taken by the ten largest. Here the sequenced sample was peripheral blood, taken 28 days after the second AZD1222 dose. The chain uses TRBV6-5 and TRBJ2-5; D is unclear. The receptor's source is an adult who received the AZD1222 COVID-19 vaccine. DNA for the CDR3: TGTGCCAGCAGTCCGACGAGGGAGACCCAGTACTTC. The encoded protein is CASSPTRETQYF.